This record looks at one TCR beta chain sequence and its context. Its cognate antigen is unknown. Semi-nested PCR with Nested Universal Primer A followed constant-region reverse priming of full-length variable regions. TCRdb itself ran the 5' RACE reads through MiXCR, one entry per CDR3 protein. The data contain tens of thousands of distinct CDR3 sequences, around a quarter of them singletons. Trimming left V 5 bases short and J 3 bases short, with 5 bases between. The V gene's germline CDR1 is MNHEY and CDR2 SVGAGI. The length of the CDR3 is 11 residues. The memory fraction was CD4+CD45RO+CD25- cells. Study-level points and caveats: Tumor memory CD4+ T cell TCR gene usage was found to cluster with blood and lymph node memory CD4+ cells and with lymph node naive CD4+ cells. Greatest tumor Treg TCR overlap was with tumor naive CD4+ cells.

This TCR was sampled from a female donor with breast cancer. The sample was tumor-infiltrating memory CD4+ T cells sorted from the breast tumor. The subset was: memory CD4+ T cells, CD4+CD45RO+CD25-. V gene TRBV6-5 combines with J gene TRBJ2-7, with D unclear. The CDR3 here is CASSDHYEQYF. CDR3 bases: TGTGCCAGCAGTGACCACTACGAGCAGTACTTC.